This TCR beta chain was identified during a study of T cells after yellow fever vaccination. CDR1 is DFQATT and CDR2 is SNEGSKA in the germline V gene (reference sequence). V was clipped by 5 bases and J by 0 bases; unmatched bases: 7. The CDR3 totals 18 residues. Comments on this clonotype: Its matching antigen is unknown.

The study, taken as a whole, reports: FACS-sorted repertoires could harbor abundant contaminating bulk-population clonotypes. The booster saw the reappearance of most primary-vaccination clones (about 95% CD4, roughly 90% CD8). Although the secondary response was weaker, it peaked faster, at day 5 versus 15.

It was through 5'RACE template switching that TCR cDNA was made, with a universal primer site and UMIs added. TCRdb redid the calling of the 5' RACE reads with MiXCR, one entry per CDR3 protein. The sample has about 500,000 distinct CDR3 sequences, about 15% seen once. The clonotype comes from a man younger than 30 who received the YFV17D yellow fever vaccine. The specimen comprised PBMCs, sampled 5 days after the first yellow fever vaccination. The chain carries TRBV20-1 and TRBJ2-1, with TRBD2 matching over 16 bases. CDR3 sequence: CSALSGTSGGASYNEQFF. CDR3 DNA: TGCAGTGCTCTGTCCGGGACTAGCGGGGGGGCCTCCTACAATGAGCAGTTCTTC.